A single sample gave rise to the 17 T cell receptor beta chains below, sequenced in a study of cytomegalovirus exposure and HLA in healthy donors. The table came from immunoSEQ multiplex PCR; TCRdb's copy has only in-frame clones and leaves some out. The table lists roughly 170,000 clones, about 80% of them singletons, with 2.5% to 3% in the top ten. The specimen was PBMCs. The source is a woman aged 18 to 35 in good health and CMV-seropositive.

This clone was seen a handful of times. This chain joins TRBV27 and TRBJ1-6, with D unresolved. Looked up from germline, CDR1 is MNHEY and CDR2 is SMNVEV (reference sequence). The CDR3 runs 15 residues. V lost 2 bases, J lost 6 bases, and 11 bases lay in between. CDR3 sequence: CASSLGPALNSPLHF. As DNA, the CDR3 is TGTGCCAGCAGTTTAGGGCCAGCCCTTAATTCACCCCTCCACTTT.

This chain links TRBV20-1 with TRBJ1-2; tentatively, D is TRBD1 (5 bases). V lost 4 bases and J lost 6, with 9 bases in between. This CDR3 has 11 amino acids. Germline values: CDR1 DFQATT, CDR2 SNEGSKA (reference sequence). CDR3 DNA: TGCAGTGCTACCCCAGGGAATGGCTACACCTTC. Protein product: CSATPGNGYTF.

The chain links TRBV6-5 to TRBJ2-7, with no clear D. The V end lost 6 bases, the J end lost 2 bases, and 11 bases lay between the germline ends. CDR1 is MNHEY and CDR2 is SVGAGI in the germline V gene. CDR3 length: 13 amino acids. As DNA, the CDR3 is TGTGCCAGCAGACCAGACGGAGCCTACGAGCAGTACTTC. The encoded protein is CASRPDGAYEQYF.

In this sample, this clone turned up once. The chain has TRBV29-1 and TRBJ2-1, with 7 bases identical to TRBD2. The CDR3 totals 14 residues. The germline V gene has CDR1 SQVTM and CDR2 ANQGSEA. V trimming: 3 bases; J trimming: 0 bases; junction bases outside the gene matches: 2. This CDR3 reads CSVDGGSSYNEQFF. In nucleotides, the CDR3 is TGCAGCGTTGACGGCGGGAGCTCCTACAATGAGCAGTTCTTC.

The chain uses TRBV19 and TRBJ2-3; perhaps TRBD2 as D (5 bases). CDR3 length: 15 amino acids. V lost 4 bases to trimming and J lost 0 bases, with 11 bases between them. Germline V gives CDR1 LNHDA, CDR2 SQIVND (reference sequence). The CDR3 spells CASSTSRESTDTQYF. Written as DNA, the CDR3 is TGTGCCAGTAGTACGTCCCGGGAAAGCACAGATACGCAGTATTTT.

The sample holds one count of this clone. This chain connects TRBV27 to TRBJ1-2, with 7 bases that match TRBD1. The CDR3 runs to 14 residues. The trim removed 6 bases at V and 4 bases at J, leaving 8 bases unmatched. The germline V gene encodes CDR1 MNHEY and CDR2 SMNVEV (reference sequence). CDR3 loop: CASSSGGGPYGYTF. In DNA form, the CDR3 reads TGTGCCAGCAGCTCAGGGGGAGGTCCCTATGGCTACACCTTC.

The rearrangement uses TRBV4-2 and TRBJ2-7; 11 nucleotides align to TRBD2. The CDR3 extends over 16 amino acids. V lost 3 bases, J lost 3 bases, and 7 bases stayed unmatched. Germline CDR1 reads LGHNA; CDR2 reads YNFKEQ. CDR3 loop: CASSQELAGESYEQYF. In nucleotides, the CDR3 is TGTGCCAGCAGCCAGGAACTAGCGGGGGAGAGCTACGAGCAGTACTTC.

This chain links TRBV6-6 with TRBJ1-1; TRBD1 agrees at 7 bases. The CDR3 runs to 14 residues. CDR1 is MNHNY, CDR2 SVGAGI, per germline (reference sequence). V lost 2 bases to trimming and J lost 7 bases; unmatched junction nucleotides: 7. CDR3 in DNA: TGTGCCAGCAGTTACAGGCAGGGGGTCGGTGAAGCTTTCTTT. Translating gives CASSYRQGVGEAFF.

The chain employs TRBV11-2 and TRBJ1-6, with TRBD1 as a possible D gene (6 bases). Germline CDR1 SGHAT, CDR2 FQNNGV. Trimming took 3 bases from V and 9 from J, leaving 18 bases between them. The CDR3 contains 16 residues. The CDR3 spells CASSFVNPGVGSPLHF. The CDR3 bases are TGTGCCAGCAGCTTTGTAAACCCAGGGGTTGGTTCACCCCTCCACTTT.

This rearrangement joins TRBV5-1 to TRBJ1-1; D is uncertain. V shed 0 bases and J shed 6 bases, with 12 bases lying between them. Germline V gene data show CDR1 as SGHRS and CDR2 as YFSETQ. The CDR3 covers 14 residues. CDR3 coding DNA: TGCGCCAGCAGCTTGGAGCGTGTCGGATCTGAAGCTTTCTTT. This gives the protein CASSLERVGSEAFF.

V and J are TRBV5-1 and TRBJ2-7; a possible D gene is TRBD1 (6 bases). Per the germline V gene, CDR1 is SGHRS and CDR2 is YFSETQ. Trimming pared 4 bases from V and 6 bases from J, leaving 17 bases between. This CDR3 comprises 14 residues. The CDR3: CASSDSPGVGEQYF. The CDR3 nucleotides are TGCGCCAGCAGCGATTCCCCAGGGGTCGGCGAGCAGTACTTC.

CDR3 in amino acids: CASSEWAYEQYF. The CDR3 DNA reads as TGTGCCAGCAGTGAATGGGCGTACGAGCAGTACTTC. The rearrangement uses TRBV6-1 and TRBJ2-7; D is unclear. CDR3 size: 12 residues. Trimming removed 2 bases from V and 4 bases from J, with 6 bases in between. Germline V CDR1 and CDR2: MNHNS, SASEGT.

CDR3 sequence: CASSAGTPSPYEQYF. CDR3 DNA sequence: TGTGCCAGCAGTGCCGGGACACCTTCCCCCTACGAGCAGTACTTC. The rearrangement joins TRBV6-5 to TRBJ2-7; TRBD1 might be the D (6 bases). The CDR3 spans 15 residues. Germline V gene data show CDR1 as MNHEY and CDR2 as SVGAGI. V shed 5 bases and J shed 2 bases, with 16 bases lying between them.

The chain couples TRBV18 to TRBJ1-2; TRBD1 matches at 7 bases. From germline, CDR1 is KGHSH and CDR2 LQKENI. This CDR3 region has 12 residues. J lost 7 bases, V lost 7 bases, and 6 bases had no gene match. This CDR3 reads CASFTDRAGYTF. In DNA, the CDR3 is TGTGCCAGCTTCACCGACAGGGCTGGCTACACCTTC.

The chain uses TRBV9 and TRBJ2-1, with 9 bases identical to TRBD2. V lost 7 bases, J lost 0 bases, and 14 bases stayed unmatched. Per germline, CDR1 SGDLS and CDR2 YYNGEE. The CDR3 sequence is 18 residues long. CDR3 nucleotide sequence: TGTGCCAGCTCCGCAGAGGCCAGGCGGGGGGGCTCCTACAATGAGCAGTTCTTC. Its protein product is CASSAEARRGGSYNEQFF.

This sequence joins TRBV19 and TRBJ2-5; 11 nucleotides line up with TRBD2. Germline values: CDR1 LNHDA, CDR2 SQIVND (reference sequence). With V trimmed by 7 bases and J by 3 bases, 4 bases remained unmatched. The CDR3 has 14 amino acids. CDR3 sequence reads: CASMGLADKETQYF. The DNA of the CDR3 is TGTGCCAGTATGGGACTAGCGGACAAAGAGACCCAGTACTTC. The variable domain in full, with the rest retrieved from reference TRBV19 and TRBJ2-5, is DGGITQSPKYLFRKEGQNVTLSCEQNLNHDAMYWYRQDPGQGLRLIYYSQIVNDFQKGDIAEGYSVSREKKESFPLTVTSAQKNPTAFYLCASMGLADKETQYFGPGTRLLVL.

This rearrangement joins TRBV4-2 to TRBJ1-1; TRBD1 might be the D (5 bases). Germline values: CDR1 LGHNA, CDR2 YNFKEQ. This CDR3 has 16 amino acids. Between the trimmed V and J ends, which lost 1 base and 0 bases, there was a span of 12 bases. The CDR3 coding sequence is TGTGCCAGCAGCCAAGCAGGGTCTAACATGAACACTGAAGCTTTCTTT. Translating it yields CASSQAGSNMNTEAFF.